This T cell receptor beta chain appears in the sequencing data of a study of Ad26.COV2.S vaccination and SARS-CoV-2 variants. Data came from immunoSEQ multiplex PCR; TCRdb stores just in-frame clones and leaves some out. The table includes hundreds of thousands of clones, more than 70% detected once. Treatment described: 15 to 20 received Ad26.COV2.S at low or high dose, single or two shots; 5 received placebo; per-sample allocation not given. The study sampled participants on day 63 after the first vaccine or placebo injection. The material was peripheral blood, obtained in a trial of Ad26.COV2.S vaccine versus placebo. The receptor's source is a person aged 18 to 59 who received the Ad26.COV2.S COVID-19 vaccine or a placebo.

The chain's CDR3 is CASSEQGTGDYGYTF. CDR3 bases: TGTGCCAGCAGCGAACAGGGGACAGGGGACTATGGCTACACCTTC. The chain recombines TRBV9 with TRBJ1-2; TRBD1 matches 10 bases. Germline CDR1 is SGDLS and CDR2 is YYNGEE. V shed 3 bases and J 3 bases; nucleotides not matched to a gene: 5. This CDR3 is built from 15 residues.